These 15 T cell receptor beta chains were all obtained from the same sample, sequenced in a study of T cells in Graves' hyperthyroidism and ophthalmopathy. Amplification of TCR beta CDR3 regions was performed using RNA transcripts as template. The TCR CDR3 first-round RT-PCR relied on the HTBI primer set. TCRdb re-called the multiplex PCR reads through MiXCR, storing one row per CDR3 protein. Of about 380,000 distinct CDR3 sequences listed, around 18% were seen once; the top ten hold roughly two fifths. The source material was blood. These TCRs come from a man between 18 and 35 years old with Graves' ophthalmopathy.

V usage is TRBV5-4 and J usage is TRBJ2-7; D is undetermined. V lost 3 bases, J lost 7 bases, and 17 bases lay in between. In germline, CDR1 is SGHNT, CDR2 YYREEE (reference sequence). This CDR3 comprises 14 residues. The CDR3 loop reads CASSWSSSSVEQYF. CDR3 in DNA: TGTGCCAGCAGCTGGAGCTCCTCTTCGGTTGAGCAGTACTTC.

Many counts were recorded for this clonotype. The rearrangement uses TRBV5-1 and TRBJ2-1, with TRBD2 matching 8 bases. CDR3 size: 13 residues. J gave up 5 bases and V 3 bases, and 1 base lay outside the gene matches. Germline CDR1 and CDR2: SGHRS and YFSETQ. CDR3 DNA sequence: TGCGCCAGCAGCTCGGGGGGGGACAATGAGCAGTTCTTC. This translates into CASSSGGDNEQFF.

This clonotype appeared many times. The genes are TRBV20-1 and TRBJ1-5, with 7 bases lining up with TRBD1. There are 14 residues in the CDR3. V dropped 4 bases and J dropped 6; count of bases not matched to a gene: 9. Germline CDR1 is DFQATT and CDR2 is SNEGSKA (reference sequence). The CDR3 loop is CSAIQGGAVQPQHF. The CDR3 region has the DNA TGCAGTGCTATCCAGGGGGGAGCGGTTCAGCCCCAGCATTTT.

This clonotype was found a few times. The chain combines TRBV11-1 with TRBJ1-6; D ambiguous. Germline V gene lookup returns CDR1 SGHAT and CDR2 FQDESV (reference sequence). The V and J ends lost 1 base and 4 bases respectively, with 14 bases between them. CDR3 length: 17 amino acids. CDR3: CASSLVGSGGYNSPLHF. CDR3 DNA: TGTGCCAGCAGCTTAGTGGGATCCGGAGGTTATAATTCACCCCTCCACTTT.

This rearrangement joins TRBV13 to TRBJ1-2, with TRBD1 matching over 7 bases. This CDR3 is 16 amino acids long. V shed 5 bases and J 2 bases; nucleotides not matched to a gene: 11. The germline V gene has CDR1 PRHDT and CDR2 FYEKMQ (reference sequence). CDR3 nucleotides: TGTGCCAGCAGCCGACCCACAGGGGAGGTGAACTATGGCTACACCTTC. It encodes CASSRPTGEVNYGYTF. The whole variable domain, filled in from reference TRBV13 and TRBJ1-2, reads AAGVIQSPRHLIKEKRETATLKCYPIPRHDTVYWYQQGPGQDPQFLISFYEKMQSDKGSIPDRFSAQQFSDYHSELNMSSLELGDSALYFCASSRPTGEVNYGYTFGSGTRLTVV.

This sequence joins TRBV11-2 and TRBJ2-2; 10 nucleotides line up with TRBD2. Germline CDR1 and CDR2: SGHAT and FQNNGV. The CDR3 has 16 amino acids. Trimming cost V 1 base and J 5 bases; bases outside gene matches: 4. The chain's CDR3 is CASSLVSGGVTGELFF. CDR3 nucleotide sequence: TGTGCCAGCAGCTTAGTCAGCGGGGGGGTTACCGGGGAGCTGTTTTTT.

This clonotype occurred many times. The rearrangement uses TRBV5-1 and TRBJ1-1; D is unclear. The CDR3 totals 15 residues. V lost 2 bases, J lost 0 bases, and 11 bases lay in between. Germline assignment: CDR1 SGHRS and CDR2 YFSETQ. The CDR3 is CASSFRSSLNTEAFF. The DNA of the CDR3 is TGCGCCAGCAGCTTTCGGTCTTCTCTGAACACTGAAGCTTTCTTT.

This clonotype was observed many times. V usage is TRBV11-1 and J usage is TRBJ2-7; D is uncertain. With 0 bases removed from V and 5 bases from J, the gap between germline ends came to 8 bases. CDR3 size: 13 residues. CDR1 and CDR2 (germline): SGHAT, FQDESV (reference sequence). Written as DNA, the CDR3 is TGTGCCAGCAGCTTAGCTGGATGGAACGAGCAGTACTTC. The encoded protein is CASSLAGWNEQYF.

The chain links TRBV28 to TRBJ2-2; TRBD2 matches at 13 bases. The length of the CDR3 is 15 residues. V lost 6 bases to trimming and J lost 7 bases; unmatched junction nucleotides: 5. Germline V gives CDR1 MDHEN, CDR2 SYDVKM. The CDR3 loop is CASRTSGGVIGELFF. The CDR3 bases are TGTGCCAGCAGAACTAGCGGGGGGGTGATCGGGGAGCTGTTTTTT.

In its sample, this clonotype was seen many times. J is TRBJ1-3 and V is TRBV12-3 or TRBV12-4; D gene uncertain. The CDR3 is made up of 14 amino acids. The ends were cut back, 8 bases at V and 4 bases at J, with 15 bases in the middle. The CDR3 sequence: CASGRSPGGNTIYF. The DNA of the CDR3 is TGTGCCAGCGGAAGGTCCCCCGGGGGAAACACCATATATTTT.

The sample holds many counts of this clonotype. CDR3 sequence reads: CASSQLGDYRTSTDTQYF. The CDR3 DNA sequence: TGTGCCAGCAGCCAATTGGGGGACTACCGGACTAGCACAGATACGCAGTATTTT. J is TRBJ2-3 and V is TRBV3-1; TRBD2 matches at 7 bases. With 2 bases clipped from V and 0 bases from J, the junction kept 11 bases outside the gene matches. This CDR3 comprises 18 residues. Per the germline V gene, CDR1 is LGHDT and CDR2 is YNNKEL (reference sequence).

This clonotype was counted many times. The rearrangement links TRBV7-9 to TRBJ2-2; maybe TRBD2 (6 bases). The V gene lost 5 bases and the J gene lost 5 bases, with 12 bases spanning the gap. CDR1 and CDR2 from the germline V gene are SEHNR and FQNEAQ (reference sequence). The CDR3 runs to 14 residues. The CDR3 DNA reads TGTGCCAGCAGCCCCGGGCGGGGTACCGGGGAGCTGTTTTTT. Encoded protein: CASSPGRGTGELFF.

The chain has TRBV13 and TRBJ2-7; TRBD2 might be the D (6 bases). Germline lookup yields CDR1 PRHDT and CDR2 FYEKMQ (reference sequence). Trimming took off 5 bases at V and 3 bases at J, with 26 bases between the two ends. The CDR3 has 18 residues. The CDR3 nucleotides read TGTGCCAGCAGCCTCCAAATACTACGGGACTCCATGAACTACGAGCAGTACTTC. Amino acid sequence: CASSLQILRDSMNYEQYF.

This clonotype has only a few counts. The chain combines TRBV5-1 with TRBJ1-2, with no clear D. Germline-derived CDR1 and CDR2 are SGHRS and YFSETQ. The CDR3 runs 21 residues. The V and J ends lost 0 bases and 0 bases respectively, with 27 bases between them. Here the CDR3 DNA reads TGCGCCAGCAGCTTGGCTGGAGGCACCGCAGCCCGGGAGGCCCCTAACTATGGCTACACCTTC. Translation: CASSLAGGTAAREAPNYGYTF.

This clonotype appeared many times. CDR3 amino acids: CASSPWSTDTQYF. CDR3 nucleotide sequence: TGTGCCAGCTCACCTTGGAGCACAGATACGCAGTATTTT. The chain joins TRBV18 to TRBJ2-3; D unresolved. The germline V gene encodes CDR1 KGHSH and CDR2 LQKENI. The CDR3 has 13 amino acids. The ends were cut back, 3 bases at V and 0 bases at J, with 4 bases in the middle.